Listed below are T cell receptor beta chains from one sample, sequenced in a study of T-cell memory formation after mild COVID-19. TCRdb called the 5' RACE reads again in MiXCR, with one record for every CDR3 protein. Altogether 200,000 or so distinct CDR3 sequences are present, about 17% being singletons, with the ten largest covering roughly 2.4%. Sequenced material: PBMCs or a T cell subset sorted from them (not recorded which). Every receptor here comes from an adult woman who had mild COVID-19 (a few samples of this study predate the infection). Cell type and time point are not known. Each CDR3 is given with its conserved first and last residue. The D gene is left open where the match is weak. Rows may omit the clone size; those that give it use once, few, many or a size class.

v_call	d_call	clone_size	j_call	cdr3_length	cdr3_nt	cdr3_aa
TRBV3-1	TRBD1	NA	TRBJ1-2	15	TGTGCCAGCAGCCTTGGGGGACAGGGGGCGCGTGGCTACACCTTC	CASSLGGQGARGYTF
TRBV21-1	NA	NA	TRBJ1-5	18	TGTGCCAGCAGCAACTCCGACAGGTCTTTCGATAGCAATCAGCCCCAGCATTTT	CASSNSDRSFDSNQPQHF
TRBV20-1	TRBD2	few	TRBJ2-7	15	TGCAGTGCTAGATCGCCACTAGCGGAGGGGGACGAGCAGTACTTC	CSARSPLAEGDEQYF
TRBV29-1	NA	few	TRBJ1-1	15	TGCAGCGTCTCGGGCGAGGGCGCACGGAACACTGAAGCTTTCTTT	CSVSGEGARNTEAFF
TRBV5-1	NA	many	TRBJ2-2	15	TGCGCCAGCAGCTTGGTGTCAGCGAACACCGGGGAGCTGTTTTTT	CASSLVSANTGELFF
TRBV7-2	NA	NA	TRBJ2-7	12	TGTGCCAGCAGCTTAAACAACAACGAGCAGTACTTC	CASSLNNNEQYF
TRBV7-8	TRBD2	few	TRBJ2-7	14	TGTGCCAGCAGCTTTGCGGGAGCGGGGTACGAGCAGTACTTC	CASSFAGAGYEQYF
TRBV7-9	TRBD2	NA	TRBJ2-2	20	TGTGCCAGCAGCTTGCGTCCCTTAGCGGGGCCATTTACGAACACCGGGGAGCTGTTTTTT	CASSLRPLAGPFTNTGELFF
TRBV7-8	TRBD1	NA	TRBJ1-5	15	TGTGCCAGCAGCCATAATCCGACAGGGGATCAGCCCCAGCATTTT	CASSHNPTGDQPQHF
TRBV6-2/TRBV6-3	NA	few	TRBJ2-3	12	TGTGCCAGCGGATTAGCGATTGATACGCAGTATTTT	CASGLAIDTQYF
TRBV7-9	NA	few	TRBJ2-7	11	TGTGCCAGCAGCCCATTTGGTGTGCAGTACTTC	CASSPFGVQYF
TRBV12-3/TRBV12-4	NA	NA	TRBJ2-7	16	TGTGCCAGCAGTCCTCCCCGGACAGTACAAGTCTACGAGCAGTACTTC	CASSPPRTVQVYEQYF
TRBV7-9	TRBD1	NA	TRBJ2-2	17	TGTGCCAGCAGCTTAGTAGTGCGGACAGGGAGAACCGGGGAGCTGTTTTTT	CASSLVVRTGRTGELFF